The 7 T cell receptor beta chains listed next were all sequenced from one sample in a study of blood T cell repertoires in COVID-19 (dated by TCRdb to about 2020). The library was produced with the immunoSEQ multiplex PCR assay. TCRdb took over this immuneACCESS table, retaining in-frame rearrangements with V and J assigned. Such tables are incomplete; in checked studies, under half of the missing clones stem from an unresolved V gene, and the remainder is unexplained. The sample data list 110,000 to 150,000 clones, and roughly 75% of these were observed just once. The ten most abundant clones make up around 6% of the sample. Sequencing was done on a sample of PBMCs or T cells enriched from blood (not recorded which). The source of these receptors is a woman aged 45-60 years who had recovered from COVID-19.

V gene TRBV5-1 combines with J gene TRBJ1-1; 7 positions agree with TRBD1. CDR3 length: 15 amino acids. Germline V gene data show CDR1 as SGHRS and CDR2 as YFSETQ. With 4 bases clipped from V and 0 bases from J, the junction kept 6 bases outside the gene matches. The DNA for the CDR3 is TGCGCCAGCAGCCGGACGCAGGGGGTGAACACTGAAGCTTTCTTT. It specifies CASSRTQGVNTEAFF.

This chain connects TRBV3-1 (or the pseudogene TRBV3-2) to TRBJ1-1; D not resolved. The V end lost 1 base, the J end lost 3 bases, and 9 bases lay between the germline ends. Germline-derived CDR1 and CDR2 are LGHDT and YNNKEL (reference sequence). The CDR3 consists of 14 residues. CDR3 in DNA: TGTGCCAGCAGCCAAGCGGGGTCGGACACTGAAGCTTTCTTT. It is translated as CASSQAGSDTEAFF.

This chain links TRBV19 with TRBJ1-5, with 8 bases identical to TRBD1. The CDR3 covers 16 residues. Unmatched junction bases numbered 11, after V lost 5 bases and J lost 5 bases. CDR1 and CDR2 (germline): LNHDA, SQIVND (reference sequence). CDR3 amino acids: CASSASQGGEDQPQHF. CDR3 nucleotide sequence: TGTGCCAGTAGTGCGTCACAGGGGGGTGAGGATCAGCCCCAGCATTTT.

Here the CDR3 reads CASSESERGGTGELFF. The DNA for the CDR3 is TGCGCCAGCAGTGAGTCCGAGCGGGGGGGCACCGGGGAGCTGTTTTTT. The chain employs TRBV10-2 and TRBJ2-2; TRBD2 matches 10 bases. The CDR3 spans 16 residues. Germline-derived CDR1 and CDR2 are WSHSY and SAAADI. V was pared by 0 bases and J by 4 bases, with 2 bases of the junction left unmatched.

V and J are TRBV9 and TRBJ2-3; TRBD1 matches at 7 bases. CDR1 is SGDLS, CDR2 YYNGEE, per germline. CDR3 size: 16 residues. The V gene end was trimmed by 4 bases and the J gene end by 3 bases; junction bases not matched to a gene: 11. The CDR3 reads CASSLNTGVGTDTQYF. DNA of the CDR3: TGTGCCAGCAGCTTGAACACAGGGGTAGGGACAGATACGCAGTATTTT.

The CDR3 DNA follows: TGTGCCAGCAGCCCAACCGGACTAGCGGGCTTCTACGAGCAGTACTTC. Translated: CASSPTGLAGFYEQYF. This chain links TRBV7-9 with TRBJ2-7, with 11 nucleotides matching TRBD2. The germline V gene has CDR1 SEHNR and CDR2 FQNEAQ (reference sequence). The CDR3 spans 16 residues. V gave up 5 bases and J gave up 3 bases; unmatched junction bases: 9.

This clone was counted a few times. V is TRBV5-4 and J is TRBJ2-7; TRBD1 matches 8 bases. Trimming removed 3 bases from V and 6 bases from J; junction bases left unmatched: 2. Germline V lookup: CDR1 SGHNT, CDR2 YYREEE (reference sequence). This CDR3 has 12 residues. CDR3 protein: CASSYDRGEQYV. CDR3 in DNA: TGTGCCAGCAGCTATGACAGGGGCGAGCAGTACGTC.